This TCR beta chain came from a study of blood T cell repertoires in COVID-19. The wider study: Sources were T cells, B-cell-depleted T cells, or PBMCs; the material itself was cDNA or gDNA.

Seattle cases were enrolled at active infection and followed longitudinally. Germline assignment: CDR1 SGHDT and CDR2 YYEEEE. The CDR3 totals 17 residues. The V and J ends lost 4 bases and 6 bases respectively, with 23 bases between them. Generated by immunoSEQ multiplex PCR, the TCRdb table keeps only in-frame clones and is missing some. The sample shows hundreds of thousands of clones, more than 80% of them seen only once. Sequencing used peripheral blood. This sequence originates from a woman aged 25 to 39 with COVID-19, enrolled during active disease. The chain has TRBV5-6 and TRBJ2-1; TRBD1 is a possible D gene (5 bases). This CDR3 reads CASSPNLGAPRGNEQFF. CDR3 nucleotides: TGTGCCAGCAGCCCCAATTTAGGGGCGCCGCGTGGCAATGAGCAGTTCTTC.